A single sample gave rise to the 17 T cell receptor beta chains below, sequenced in a study of OX40 agonist ivuxolimab in advanced cancers. Libraries were prepared by immunoSEQ multiplex PCR; TCRdb keeps only in-frame clonotypes and omits some of them. Altogether tens of thousands of clones are present, 70% to 90% being singletons, with the ten largest covering roughly 0.69%. The sequences come from CD4+ or CD8+ T cells sorted from blood, collected in a trial of the OX40 agonist ivuxolimab. All receptors come from an adult with an advanced solid tumor such as melanoma, head and neck, liver or kidney cancer.

This clone appeared once. This rearrangement joins TRBV11-2 to TRBJ2-2, with 7 bases that match TRBD1. The CDR3 runs to 16 residues. The germline gives CDR1 SGHAT, CDR2 FQNNGV. J lost 4 bases, V lost 4 bases, and 9 bases had no gene match. The CDR3 coding sequence is TGTGCCAGCAGCTCCGGGACAGCTTTTTCCACCGGGGAGCTGTTTTTT. Its translation is CASSSGTAFSTGELFF. Combining the CDR3 with reference TRBV11-2 and TRBJ2-2 gives the whole variable domain EAGVAQSPRYKIIEKRQSVAFWCNPISGHATLYWYQQILGQGPKLLIQFQNNGVVDDSQLPKDRFSAERLKGVDSTLKIQPAKLEDSAVYLCASSSGTAFSTGELFFGEGSRLTVL.

The V gene is TRBV6-1, the J gene TRBJ2-1, with D possibly being TRBD2 (6 bases). CDR1 and CDR2 (germline): MNHNS, SASEGT. Trimming stripped 0 bases from V and 3 bases from J, with 12 bases between. This CDR3 has 16 amino acids. For the CDR3, the DNA is TGTGCCAGCAGTGAAGCTGGGGGGAGACTCTACAATGAGCAGTTCTTC. Translating it yields CASSEAGGRLYNEQFF.

V gene TRBV30 combines with J gene TRBJ1-5, with a weak D call TRBD1 (5 bases). CDR1 is GTSNPN, CDR2 SVGIG, per germline (reference sequence). The CDR3 consists of 17 residues. Trimming took 0 bases from V and 4 from J, leaving 19 bases between them. This chain's CDR3 is CAWSVSGRNLPNQPQHF. CDR3 sequence (DNA): TGTGCCTGGAGTGTATCAGGGAGAAATTTGCCAAATCAGCCCCAGCATTTT.

J is TRBJ1-2 and V is TRBV30; TRBD1 agrees at 9 bases. This CDR3 spans 15 amino acids. Germline V gene data show CDR1 as GTSNPN and CDR2 as SVGIG (reference sequence). With V trimmed by 4 bases and J by 8 bases, 14 bases remained unmatched. The CDR3 DNA sequence: TGTGCCTGGATTCCGGGACAGGGCCTCCTAGGGGGCTACACCTTC. Its translation is CAWIPGQGLLGGYTF.

This clone has just a few counts. The chain couples TRBV28 to TRBJ1-4; no definite D call. Looked up from germline, CDR1 is MDHEN and CDR2 is SYDVKM. The CDR3 has 14 amino acids. V lost 3 bases and J 8 bases, leaving 13 bases between the germline ends. The CDR3 spells CASSFGLKGEKLFF. CDR3 bases: TGTGCCAGCAGTTTTGGTCTAAAAGGGGAAAAACTGTTTTTT.

V and J are TRBV6-5 and TRBJ1-5; 8 bases map to TRBD1. Germline-derived CDR1 and CDR2 are MNHEY and SVGAGI. The V gene end was trimmed by 5 bases and the J gene end by 5 bases; junction bases not matched to a gene: 5. The CDR3 sequence is 14 residues long. In DNA, the CDR3 is TGTGCCAGCAGTCCTACAGGGGGACATCAGCCCCAGCATTTT. Its translation is CASSPTGGHQPQHF.

Comments on this clone: A junction end diverges from the germline sequence, so it may reflect a read error. This chain links TRBV11-2 with TRBJ2-5; D remains unclear. Germline CDR1 SGHAT, CDR2 FQNNGV. The CDR3 runs to 15 residues. The CDR3 loop is CASSLYVSDQETQYF. CDR3 sequence (DNA): TGTGCCAGCAGCTTATATGTGTCGGACCAGGAGACCCAGTACTTC. Full variable domain (rest looked up from reference TRBV11-2 and TRBJ2-5): EAGVAQSPRYKIIEKRQSVAFWCNPISGHATLYWYQQILGQGPKLLIQFQNNGVVDDSQLPKDRFSAERLKGVDSTLKIQPAKLEDSAVYLCASSLYVSDQETQYFGPGTRLLVL.

This sequence joins TRBV27 and TRBJ2-1, with 13 positions matching TRBD2. V lost 4 bases to trimming and J lost 3 bases; unmatched junction nucleotides: 6. Germline V lookup: CDR1 MNHEY, CDR2 SMNVEV (reference sequence). The CDR3 extends over 17 amino acids. The CDR3 sequence: CASSSGTSGTFYNEQFF. In DNA, the CDR3 is TGTGCCAGCAGTTCCGGGACTAGCGGGACCTTCTACAATGAGCAGTTCTTC.

The V and J genes are TRBV4-3 and TRBJ1-1; perhaps TRBD1 as D (6 bases). CDR1 and CDR2 from the germline V gene are LGHNA and YSLEER. The CDR3 runs 16 residues. Deletions cut 0 bases from V and 5 bases from J, with 16 bases between. As DNA, the CDR3 is TGCGCCAGCAGCCAAGATTTTGGCAGGGGAGATACTGAAGCTTTCTTT. Translated, it gives CASSQDFGRGDTEAFF.

This chain's CDR3 is CASSVQVSYNEQFF. CDR3 bases: TGTGCCAGCAGCGTACAGGTTTCCTACAATGAGCAGTTCTTC. J is TRBJ2-1 and V is TRBV14, with D possibly matching TRBD1 (5 bases). V was clipped by 5 bases and J by 1 base, with 9 bases between them. Per germline, CDR1 SGHDN and CDR2 FVKESK. The CDR3 is made up of 14 amino acids.

The rearrangement links TRBV2 to TRBJ1-5; perhaps TRBD1 as D (6 bases). Deletions cut 7 bases from V and 4 bases from J, with 11 bases between. In germline, CDR1 is SNHLY, CDR2 FYNNEI. The CDR3 totals 13 residues. CDR3: CASMWTENQPQHF. The DNA for the CDR3 is TGTGCCAGCATGTGGACAGAGAATCAGCCCCAGCATTTT.

This sequence joins TRBV6-1 and TRBJ2-3; D is undetermined. The V gene's germline CDR1 is MNHNS and CDR2 SASEGT. The CDR3 runs 15 residues. Trimming pared 2 bases from V and 2 bases from J, leaving 11 bases between. CDR3 protein: CASSEPGFITDTQYF. The CDR3 DNA follows: TGTGCCAGCAGTGAACCCGGATTTATCACAGATACGCAGTATTTT.

This chain uses TRBV30 with TRBJ2-1; D may match TRBD1 or TRBD2 (5 bases each). CDR1 GTSNPN and CDR2 SVGIG come from the germline V gene (reference sequence). The CDR3 runs to 14 residues. V was pared by 3 bases and J by 5 bases, with 14 bases between. CDR3 sequence reads: CAWSRGLQNNEQFF. The CDR3 DNA follows: TGTGCCTGGAGCCGGGGCCTCCAAAACAATGAGCAGTTCTTC.

The CDR3 bases are TGTGCCAGCAGCTTTGGGGGGAGCGATGGCTACACCTTC. Amino acids: CASSFGGSDGYTF. The chain combines TRBV7-2 with TRBJ1-2; D perhaps matches TRBD1 (5 bases). The V end was cut by 3 bases, the J end by 6 bases, with 11 bases between. Germline V gene lookup returns CDR1 SGHTA and CDR2 FQGNSA. This CDR3 has 13 amino acids.

The J gene is TRBJ2-2, the V gene TRBV10-1; 7 bases match TRBD1. CDR3 size: 14 residues. The ends lost 6 bases at V and 4 bases at J; junction bases unmatched: 5. Germline-derived CDR1 and CDR2 are WNHNN and SYGVQD (reference sequence). The CDR3 sequence is CASRMGQSTGELFF. CDR3 nucleotide sequence: TGCGCCAGCAGAATGGGACAGTCCACCGGGGAGCTGTTTTTT.

This chain joins TRBV9 and TRBJ1-3, with a possible D match to TRBD1 (6 bases). Deletions cut 2 bases from V and 0 bases from J, with 6 bases between. This CDR3 is 14 amino acids long. Germline assignment: CDR1 SGDLS and CDR2 YYNGEE. The CDR3: CASSVDSSGNTIYF. CDR3 sequence (DNA): TGTGCCAGCAGCGTGGACAGCTCTGGAAACACCATATATTTT.

This clone appeared a few times. V and J are TRBV29-1 and TRBJ1-1, with TRBD1 matching 8 bases. The CDR3 is made up of 14 amino acids. Germline CDR1 SQVTM, CDR2 ANQGSEA. Trimming removed 6 bases from V and 0 bases from J; junction bases left unmatched: 6. The CDR3 bases are TGCAGCGTCAGGGGGCTGTTCGTGAACACTGAAGCTTTCTTT. Protein: CSVRGLFVNTEAFF.